This T cell receptor (beta chain) was documented in a study of identical twins. The J segment lost 6 bases and the V segment lost 0 bases, leaving 12 bases of the junction unmatched. Germline V gene sequence: CDR1 LGHDT, CDR2 YNNKEL (reference sequence). This CDR3 is built from 18 residues. TCRdb re-derived calls from the 5' RACE reads in MiXCR, one entry per CDR3 protein. Of hundreds of thousands of distinct CDR3 sequences listed, roughly 8.6% are singletons. This clonotype occurred a few times. The same sample was also used in a study of yellow fever vaccine responses in identical twins.

What was sequenced was memory (CD45RO+) T cells sorted from blood. This TCR was recovered from a woman between 18 and 29 years old in good health. This chain uses TRBV3-1 with TRBJ2-1; 9 bases align to TRBD2. The CDR3 bases are TGTGCCAGCAGCCAAGACGGCGGGGGGGTCGGCAGGGCCAATGAGCAGTTCTTC. Encoded protein: CASSQDGGGVGRANEQFF.